A selection of T cell receptor beta chains follows, all from one sample in a study of molecular identifiers for immune sequencing clone quantification. TCRdb recomputed calls from the PCR reads with MiXCR, one row per CDR3 protein. The table includes about 320,000 distinct CDR3 sequences, about a quarter detected once. Sequencing used naive CD8+ T cells from blood, with Jurkat cell RNA spiked in. The receptors derive from a human donor in good health. Some libraries in this study had Jurkat cell RNA spiked in. Each CDR3 is given with its conserved first and last residue. The D gene is left open where the match is weak. The size entry is marked missing in some rows and otherwise reads once, few, many or a size class.

TRBJ2-5 - TRBV5-4 - TGTGCCAGCAGTCCTGTGGGTATCGGAGCTGAGACCCAGTACTTC CASSPVGIGAETQYF
TRBJ2-5 - TRBV6-2/TRBV6-3 - TGTGCCAGCAGTTACGGGCAGCTTGAGACCCAGTACTTC CASSYGQLETQYF
TRBJ1-5 many TRBV12-3/TRBV12-4 - TGTGCCAGCAGTTTATTTTGGGGTAATAGCAATCAGCCCCAGCATTTT CASSLFWGNSNQPQHF
TRBJ2-5 - TRBV15 - TGTGCCACCAGCAGAGAGGCATCGGGAGTAGGGGAGACCCAGTACTTC CATSREASGVGETQYF
TRBJ2-7 - TRBV6-5 - TGTGCCAGCAGTTACGTGGGTGTAAGTAGACAGGTGACCTACGAGCAGTACTTC CASSYVGVSRQVTYEQYF
TRBJ2-3 - TRBV10-1 - TGCGCCAGCAGTGAATGGCTAGCCCAGGATCCTAGCACAGATACGCAGTATTTT CASSEWLAQDPSTDTQYF
TRBJ1-2 once TRBV11-2 - TGTGCCAGCGGTCCCTCGTCTGGCCGTGGCTACACCTTC CASGPSSGRGYTF
TRBJ2-5 many TRBV7-9 - TGTGCCAGCAGCTTGACGACGGTTGGAGGTGCCCAGTACTTC CASSLTTVGGAQYF
TRBJ2-2 - TRBV6-5 TRBD1 TGTGCCAGCAGTACCCCCCCGGGACAGGGGCTCCCCGGGGAGCTGTTTTTT CASSTPPGQGLPGELFF
TRBJ2-7 many TRBV20-1 TRBD1 TGCAGTGCGAGACGCTCCCGGGACAGCTACGAGCAGTACTTC CSARRSRDSYEQYF
TRBJ2-2 many TRBV6-6 TRBD2 TGTGCCAGCAGTCCACCTCAGCGGGGTCCCCGGGCGACCGGGGAGTTGTTTTTT CASSPPQRGPRATGELFF
TRBJ2-5 - TRBV20-1 - TGCAGTGCTCCCTGGCAGGCCAAAGAGACCCAGTACTTC CSAPWQAKETQYF
TRBJ2-1 many TRBV5-6 TRBD2 TGTGCCAGCAGCGGGGGACTATCCCCCTACAATGAGCAGTTCTTC CASSGGLSPYNEQFF
TRBJ2-1 few TRBV4-2 - TGTGCCAGCAGCCAAGGCGGCCAGCCAGAGCAGTTCTTC CASSQGGQPEQFF
TRBJ2-3 many TRBV7-9 TRBD1 TGTGCCAGCAGCTTAGTCGAGGGGGCAATTTTTGGAGATACGCAGTATTTT CASSLVEGAIFGDTQYF
TRBJ2-1 - TRBV3-1 - TGTGCCAGCAGCGCAAGCTGGGGGGCTGATGAGCAGTTCTTC CASSASWGADEQFF
TRBJ2-3 few TRBV12-3/TRBV12-4 TRBD2 TGTGCCAGCAGCATCTTACCGGGACTAGCGGGAGTAGATACGCAGTATTTT CASSILPGLAGVDTQYF
TRBJ2-2 - TRBV6-2/TRBV6-3 - TGTGCCAGCACCCTCGACAGGACGGGCACCGGGGAGCTGTTTTTT CASTLDRTGTGELFF
TRBJ2-7 many TRBV4-3 - TGCGCCAGCAGCCAAGATGTGAGTTACGAGCAGTACTTC CASSQDVSYEQYF
TRBJ1-1 - TRBV7-8 - TGTGCCAGCAGCTCAAAGGCCGGACGGGGGGTCATGAACACTGAAGCTTTCTTT CASSSKAGRGVMNTEAFF
TRBJ2-5 few TRBV6-2/TRBV6-3 TRBD1 TGTGCCAGCAGTCCACTGACCGGGACAGAAGAGACCCAGTACTTC CASSPLTGTEETQYF
TRBJ2-7 few TRBV7-2 TRBD1 TGTGCCAGCAGCTTAGAGGGACAGGGTGACGAGCAGTACTTC CASSLEGQGDEQYF